The source of this T cell receptor (beta chain) is a study of CD8 T cells in ankylosing spondylitis. Study-level results: Reportedly, disease-linked clones are significantly enriched in ankylosing spondylitis patients' matched synovial fluid. Both synovial fluid and blood in reactive arthritis had previously been reported to carry some motif variants. There was a TCR beta motif, made of several highly homologous variants, that appeared characteristic of ankylosing spondylitis blood.

Per the germline V gene, CDR1 is MNHEY and CDR2 is SVGAGI. The V gene lost 2 bases and the J gene lost 7 bases, with 18 bases spanning the gap. This CDR3 has 16 amino acids. Remarks on this clonotype: The antigen is undetermined.

The TCR beta libraries were generated through quantitative 5'-RACE incorporating molecular barcodes. TCRdb independently ran MiXCR on the 5' RACE reads; one entry per CDR3 protein. Among roughly 250,000 distinct CDR3 sequences listed, 8.6% were seen once. Sequenced: blood, either unsorted or a sorted T cell fraction (not recorded which). V gene TRBV6-5 combines with J gene TRBJ1-5; D is possibly TRBD1 (5 bases). The receptor's source is a male donor with ankylosing spondylitis or in good health (not recorded which). Written as DNA, the CDR3 is TGTGCCAGCAGTTACGAGAAGTGCAGGGAAGGCCAGCCCCAGCATTTT. Translating it yields CASSYEKCREGQPQHF.